This is a list of T cell receptor beta chains from one sample in a study of OX40 agonist ivuxolimab in advanced cancers. Using immunoSEQ multiplex PCR, the repertoire was profiled, and TCRdb retains in-frame clones only, with some absent. The data hold about 84,000 clones, with around 90% observed a single time. Source: CD4+ or CD8+ T cells sorted from blood, taken in a trial of the OX40 agonist ivuxolimab. The source of these receptors is an adult with an advanced solid tumor such as melanoma, head and neck, liver or kidney cancer. The conserved cysteine and the conserved F or W are not part of the CDR3 here. For some rows the clone size is stated as once, few or many, or as a class when expanded; others skip it.

V gene | clone size | CDR3 protein
TRBV25-1 | - | ASRGGRREKLF
TRBV4-2 | - | ASSQGPHDTQY
TRBV29-1 | - | SVGGLAQY
TRBV9 | - | ASSVQPGLAGDDEQF
TRBV19 | - | ASKSGGQTYEQY
TRBV5-1 | - | ASSLDGRYYEQY
TRBV6-4 | few | ASSDPLGRRNQPQH
TRBV5-5 | - | ASTWTVSYGYT
TRBV6-1 | once | ASSPPPGIAEGYT
TRBV5-4 | - | ASSPGGGLNTEAF
TRBV6-5 | once | ASSYQLAGANNEQF
TRBV30 | - | AWRTSGRTTDTQY
TRBV11-2 | - | ASSLRGTALMNTEAF
TRBV6-5 | once | ASRRSGFEQY
TRBV10-3 | - | AISGGSYEQY
TRBV23-1 | - | ASSQLKRLVDYEQY
TRBV14 | - | ASSQGASTRDEQF
TRBV7-2 | - | ASSYGTGVANEKLF
TRBV30 | - | AWSVGVGSGNTIY
TRBV30 | - | AWTTGYEQY
TRBV6-6 | - | ASSSGTYEQY
TRBV19 | - | ASTRTSGANVLT
TRBV6-6 | - | ASSTPNSDEQF
TRBV9 | - | ASSGSASGQPQH
TRBV5-1 | once | ASSFSIYSGGGETQY
TRBV19 | - | ASSITAGAETQY
TRBV6-1 | - | ASSAILSYEQY
TRBV19 | once | ASSTGLAGADTQY
TRBV30 | - | AWSSTGNYGYT
TRBV14 | - | ASSQGVVSYNEQF
TRBV10-3 | - | AISDSRVSGGRIGEQF
TRBV30 | - | AWSWAAGGYEQY
TRBV11-1 | few | ASSLGSSRGETQY
TRBV5-4 | - | ASSLGAGTGANYGYT
TRBV28 | - | ASSLEVSEQF
TRBV7-9 | once | ASSPRIGGGTDTQY
TRBV5-1 | - | ASSLVSGTSNNEKLF
TRBV6-6 | once | ASSGPSYEQY
TRBV29-1 | - | SVAGQTNTEAF
TRBV7-9 | - | ASSLGQPGSEAF
TRBV19 | - | ASRGFGSGPKGYT
TRBV5-4 | - | ASSLGQGASPLH
TRBV5-1 | - | ASSLGWGAVNTEAF
TRBV5-1 | once | ASSWEDTQY